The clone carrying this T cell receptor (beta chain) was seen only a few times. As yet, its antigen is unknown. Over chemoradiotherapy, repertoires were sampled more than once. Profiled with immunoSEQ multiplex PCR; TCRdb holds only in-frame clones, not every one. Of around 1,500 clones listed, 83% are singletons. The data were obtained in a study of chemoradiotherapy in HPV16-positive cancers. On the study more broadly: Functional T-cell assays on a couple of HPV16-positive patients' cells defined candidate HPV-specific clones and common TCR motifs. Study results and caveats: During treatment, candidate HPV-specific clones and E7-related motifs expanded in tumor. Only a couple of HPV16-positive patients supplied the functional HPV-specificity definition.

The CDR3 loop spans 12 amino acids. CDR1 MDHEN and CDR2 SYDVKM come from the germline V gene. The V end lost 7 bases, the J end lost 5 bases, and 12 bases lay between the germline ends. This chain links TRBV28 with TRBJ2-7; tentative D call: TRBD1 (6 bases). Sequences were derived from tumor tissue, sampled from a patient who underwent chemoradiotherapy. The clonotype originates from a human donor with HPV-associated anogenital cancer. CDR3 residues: CASTSGVHEQYF. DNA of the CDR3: TGTGCCAGCACTTCAGGGGTGCACGAGCAGTACTTC.